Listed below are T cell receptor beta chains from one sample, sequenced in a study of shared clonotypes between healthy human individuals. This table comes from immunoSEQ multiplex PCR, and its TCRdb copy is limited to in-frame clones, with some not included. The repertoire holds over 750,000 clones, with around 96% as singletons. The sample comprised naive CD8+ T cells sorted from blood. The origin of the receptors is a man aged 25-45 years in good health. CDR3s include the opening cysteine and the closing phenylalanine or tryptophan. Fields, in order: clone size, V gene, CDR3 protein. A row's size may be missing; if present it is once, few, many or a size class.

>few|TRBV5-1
CASSWDRGLPDEQYF
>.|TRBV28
CASSFPEDNEQFF
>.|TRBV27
CATGQSSYNEQFF
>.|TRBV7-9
CASSQTSRGGYEQYF
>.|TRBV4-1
CASSQLAGGNWDEQYF
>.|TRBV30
CAWSGGDGYNEQFF
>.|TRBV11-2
CASSLNSPEAFF
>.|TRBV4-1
CASSQMTGDTGELFF
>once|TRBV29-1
CSVEVQGAPGETQYF
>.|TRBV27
CASSSGLAGGVGANVLTF
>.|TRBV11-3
CASGANLGTEAFF
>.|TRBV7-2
CASSLVAGLYNQPQHF
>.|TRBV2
CASRYRGLYNEQFF
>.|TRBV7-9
CASSLRDSDVNEKLFF
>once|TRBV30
CAWSPAGGRQETQYF
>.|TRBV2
CASSEKGALAWEF
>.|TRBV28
CASSLFPLMNTEAFF
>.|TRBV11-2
CASSFEGLYNEQFF
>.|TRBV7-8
CASSFGAAGARTEAFF
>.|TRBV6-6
CASSYPEEGLSYEQYF
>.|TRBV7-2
CASSLWGGSTDTQYF
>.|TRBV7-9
CASSPREPTSGMREQYF
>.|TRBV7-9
CASSLSSTDTQYF
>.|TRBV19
CASSIVRGDEQYF
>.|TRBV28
CASSLGFRTRDLGYTF
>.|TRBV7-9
CASSGRAGEQFF
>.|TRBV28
CASSMTSVNEQFF
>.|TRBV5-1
CASSLYPYEQYF
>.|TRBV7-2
CASSTDGSGSLNEQFF
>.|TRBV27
CASSLGGSTNEQFF
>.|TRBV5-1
CASSSDLLGDRSYEQYF
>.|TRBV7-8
CASSYRGESYEQYF
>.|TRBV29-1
CSFTGVDEQYF
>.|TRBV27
CASSPYRLVTDTQYF
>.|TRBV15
CATSRDQATLNIQYF
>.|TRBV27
CASSYGGSYEQYF
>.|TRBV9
CASSVGGFGLVLHEQYF
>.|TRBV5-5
CASSLGTGIDTQYF
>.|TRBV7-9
CASKDRTGRYGYTF
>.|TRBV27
CASSATRLTEAFF
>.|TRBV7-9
CASSEGGSYEQYF
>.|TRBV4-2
CASSPGQGLRAYEQYF
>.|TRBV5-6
CASSLVLGTSIEETQYF
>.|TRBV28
CASSFPTSGGLNEQFF
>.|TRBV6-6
CASSYSTAGFGYTF
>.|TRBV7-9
CASTPPGGSVYEQYF
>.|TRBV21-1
CASSLNREVTYNEQFF
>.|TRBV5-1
CASSEWPYTYEQYF
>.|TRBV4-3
CASSQDLLLADNYNEQFF
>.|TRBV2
CASSGYRGFGTSGRSTGELFF
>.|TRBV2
CASSVGHSGTGFYEQYF
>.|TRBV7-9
CASSFQGTGKVDEQFF